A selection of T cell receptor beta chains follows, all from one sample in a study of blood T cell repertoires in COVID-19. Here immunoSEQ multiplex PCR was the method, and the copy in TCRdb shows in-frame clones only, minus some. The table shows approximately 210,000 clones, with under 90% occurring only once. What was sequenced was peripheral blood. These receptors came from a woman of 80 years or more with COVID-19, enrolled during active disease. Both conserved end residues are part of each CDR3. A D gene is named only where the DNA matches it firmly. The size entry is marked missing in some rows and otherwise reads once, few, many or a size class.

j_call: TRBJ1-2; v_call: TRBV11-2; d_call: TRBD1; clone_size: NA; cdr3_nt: TGTGCCAGCAGCTCGACAGGGGGGCTCTATGGCTACACCTTC; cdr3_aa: CASSSTGGLYGYTF
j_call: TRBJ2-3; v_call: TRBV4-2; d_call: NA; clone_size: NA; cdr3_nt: TGTGCCAGCAGCCAAGATGGGCTTGTAGATACGCAGTATTTT; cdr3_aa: CASSQDGLVDTQYF
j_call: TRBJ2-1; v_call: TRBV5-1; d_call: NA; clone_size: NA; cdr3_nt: TGCGCCAGCAGCTTGGAACTGGACAATGAGCAGTTCTTC; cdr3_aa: CASSLELDNEQFF
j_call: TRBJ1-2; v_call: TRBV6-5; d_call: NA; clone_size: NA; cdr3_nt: TGTGCCAGCAGTTCCGCCCCGGCTGCAGGGCGTAGCGGCTACACCTTC; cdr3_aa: CASSSAPAAGRSGYTF
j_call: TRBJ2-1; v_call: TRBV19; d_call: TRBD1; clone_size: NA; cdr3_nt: TGTGCCAGTAGGGGGACCGGGACAGGGTACAATGAGCAGTTCTTC; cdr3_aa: CASRGTGTGYNEQFF
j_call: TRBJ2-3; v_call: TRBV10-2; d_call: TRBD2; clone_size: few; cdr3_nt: TGCGCCCCCCGAGGGACTAGCGAGAGCACAGATACGCAGTATTTT; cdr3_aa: CAPRGTSESTDTQYF
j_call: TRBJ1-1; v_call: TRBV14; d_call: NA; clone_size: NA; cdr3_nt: TGTGCCAGCAGCCAGGCTATGATCAGGGGAGAAGCTTTCTTT; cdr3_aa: CASSQAMIRGEAFF
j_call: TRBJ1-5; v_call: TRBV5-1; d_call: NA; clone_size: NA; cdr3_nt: TGCGCCAGCAGCTTAAAGGGGGATCAGCCCCAGCATTTT; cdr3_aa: CASSLKGDQPQHF
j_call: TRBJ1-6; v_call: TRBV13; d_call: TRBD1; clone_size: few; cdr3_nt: TGTGCCAGCAGCTTCGGACAGGATAATTCACCCCTCCACTTT; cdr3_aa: CASSFGQDNSPLHF
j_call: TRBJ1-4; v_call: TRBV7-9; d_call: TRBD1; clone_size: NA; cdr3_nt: TGTGCCAGCAGCCCAGGGGGTACTAATGAAAAACTGTTTTTT; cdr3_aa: CASSPGGTNEKLFF
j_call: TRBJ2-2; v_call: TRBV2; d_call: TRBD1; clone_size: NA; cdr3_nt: TGTGCCAGCACCAGGGGGCTGTATAACGTCGGGGAGCTGTTTTTT; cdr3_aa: CASTRGLYNVGELFF
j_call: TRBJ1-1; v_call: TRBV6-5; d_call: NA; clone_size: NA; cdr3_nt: TGTGCCAGCAGTTCCGTGTTGGGGGCCGGTGCTTTCTTT; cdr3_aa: CASSSVLGAGAFF
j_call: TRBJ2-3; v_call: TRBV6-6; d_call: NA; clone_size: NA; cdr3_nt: TGTGCCAGCCAGGGCCCTAGCACAGATACGCAGTATTTT; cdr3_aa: CASQGPSTDTQYF
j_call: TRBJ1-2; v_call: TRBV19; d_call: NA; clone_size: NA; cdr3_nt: TGTGCCAGTTCCCTTTCAACAGGTCGGGGGTATGGCTACACCTTC; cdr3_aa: CASSLSTGRGYGYTF
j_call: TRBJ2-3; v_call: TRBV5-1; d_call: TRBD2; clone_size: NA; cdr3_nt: TGCGCCAGCAGAAGACTAGCGGGGGGCACAGATACGCAGTATTTT; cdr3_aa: CASRRLAGGTDTQYF
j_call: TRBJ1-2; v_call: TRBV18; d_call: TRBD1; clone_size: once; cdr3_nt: TGTGCCAGCTCACCGACACGTCCCGGGACAGGGAACTATGGCTACACCTTC; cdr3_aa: CASSPTRPGTGNYGYTF
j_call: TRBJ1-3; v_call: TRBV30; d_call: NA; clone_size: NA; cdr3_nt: TGTGCCTGGGCTCGGGAAAACACCATATATTTT; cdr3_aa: CAWARENTIYF
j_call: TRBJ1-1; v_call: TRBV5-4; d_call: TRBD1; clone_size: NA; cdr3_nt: TGTGCCAGCAGCTTGGGGACAGGGCCAACGTTAACTGAAGCTTTCTTT; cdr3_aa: CASSLGTGPTLTEAFF
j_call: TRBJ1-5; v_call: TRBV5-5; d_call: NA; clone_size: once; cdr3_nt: TGTGCCAGCAGCAGGGGCGGGGGGAATCAGCCCCAGCATTTT; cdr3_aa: CASSRGGGNQPQHF
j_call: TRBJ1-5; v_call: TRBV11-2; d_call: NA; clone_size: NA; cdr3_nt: TGTGCCAGCAGCTTAACCCCACTTCCTAATCAGCCCCAGCATTTT; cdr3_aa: CASSLTPLPNQPQHF
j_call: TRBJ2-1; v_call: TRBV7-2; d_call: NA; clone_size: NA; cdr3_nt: TGTGCCAGCAGCTTAGGCGGGGCAAACTCCTACAATGAGCAGTTCTTC; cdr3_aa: CASSLGGANSYNEQFF
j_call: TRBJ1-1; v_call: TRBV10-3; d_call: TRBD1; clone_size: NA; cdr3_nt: TGTGCCATCAGTGTGGACAGGGATAGTCTAACTTTCTTT; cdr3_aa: CAISVDRDSLTFF
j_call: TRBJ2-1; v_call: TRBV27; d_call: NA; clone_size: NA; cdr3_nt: TGTGCCAGCGGTCCAGTGGGGGGGCCCGTCGAGCAGTTCTTC; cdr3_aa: CASGPVGGPVEQFF
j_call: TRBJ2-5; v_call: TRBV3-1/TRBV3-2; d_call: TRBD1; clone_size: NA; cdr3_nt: TGTGCCAGCAGCCAAGAACCGACAGGGTGGGGAGAGACCCAGTACTTC; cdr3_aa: CASSQEPTGWGETQYF
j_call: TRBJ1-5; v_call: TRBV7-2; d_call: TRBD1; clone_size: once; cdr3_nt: TGTGCCAGCAGCTTAACAGGGGACAGCAATCAGCCCCAGCATTTT; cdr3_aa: CASSLTGDSNQPQHF
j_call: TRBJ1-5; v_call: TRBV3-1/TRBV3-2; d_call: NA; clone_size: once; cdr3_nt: TGTGCCAGCAGCTTAGGACCCCAGGGAGGCCAGCCCCAGCATTTT; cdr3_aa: CASSLGPQGGQPQHF
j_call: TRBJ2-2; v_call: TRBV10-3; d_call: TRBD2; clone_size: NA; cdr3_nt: TGTGCCATCAGTACGAGCGGGGGGAACACCGGGGAGCTGTTTTTT; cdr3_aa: CAISTSGGNTGELFF
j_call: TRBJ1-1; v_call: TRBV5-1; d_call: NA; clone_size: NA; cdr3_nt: TGCGCCAGCAGCTTGGGGAGGACTGAAGCTTTCTTT; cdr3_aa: CASSLGRTEAFF
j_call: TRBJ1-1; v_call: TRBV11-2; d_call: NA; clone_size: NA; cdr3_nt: TGTGCCAGCAGCTACCAGAGTGGAGGGAACACTGAAGCTTTCTTT; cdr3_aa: CASSYQSGGNTEAFF
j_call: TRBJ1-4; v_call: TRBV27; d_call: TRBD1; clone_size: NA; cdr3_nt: TGTGCCAGCAGTTTAGACGGACAGGGCCCCCCGGCGAGGAATGAAAAACTGTTTTTT; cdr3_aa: CASSLDGQGPPARNEKLFF
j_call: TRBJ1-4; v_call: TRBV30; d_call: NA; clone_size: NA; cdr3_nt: TGTGCCTGGGGCGTGCAGGGGTTGACGACTAATGAAAAACTGTTTTTT; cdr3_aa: CAWGVQGLTTNEKLFF
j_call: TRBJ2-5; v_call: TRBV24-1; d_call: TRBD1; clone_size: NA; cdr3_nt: TGTGCCACCAGTGATTTGCAGGTTACCCTGACAGGGGAAGAGACCCAGTACTTC; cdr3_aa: CATSDLQVTLTGEETQYF
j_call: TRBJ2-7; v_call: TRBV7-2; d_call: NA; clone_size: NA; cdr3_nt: TGTGCCAGCAGCCGAGGAGATTTCTACGAGCAGTACTTC; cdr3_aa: CASSRGDFYEQYF
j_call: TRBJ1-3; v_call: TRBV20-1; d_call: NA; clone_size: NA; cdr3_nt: TGCAGTGCTAGTGACAGTTCCGCCTCTGGAAACACCATATATTTT; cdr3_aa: CSASDSSASGNTIYF
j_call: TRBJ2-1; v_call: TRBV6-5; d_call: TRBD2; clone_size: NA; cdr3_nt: TGTGCCAGTTGGACTAGCGGGGGGGGGAATGAGCAGTTCTTC; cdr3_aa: CASWTSGGGNEQFF
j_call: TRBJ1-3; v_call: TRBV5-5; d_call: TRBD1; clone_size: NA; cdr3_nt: TGTGCCAGCAGCTTGGAGCCACAGGGGATCTCTGGAAACACCATATATTTT; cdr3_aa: CASSLEPQGISGNTIYF
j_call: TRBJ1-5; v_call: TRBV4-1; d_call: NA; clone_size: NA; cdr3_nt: TGCGCCAGCAGCCAAGTAGTATCAGGGAATCAGCCCCAGCATTTT; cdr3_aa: CASSQVVSGNQPQHF
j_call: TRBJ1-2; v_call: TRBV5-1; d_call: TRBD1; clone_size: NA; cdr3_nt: TGCGCCAGCAGCTCGTTCGGGACAGAAAGCTATGGCTACACCTTC; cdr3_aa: CASSSFGTESYGYTF
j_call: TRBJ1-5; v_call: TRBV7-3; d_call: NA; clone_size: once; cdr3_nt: TGTGCCAGCAGCTTAATTTACAGGGTGGGCAATCAGCCCCAGCATTTT; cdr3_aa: CASSLIYRVGNQPQHF
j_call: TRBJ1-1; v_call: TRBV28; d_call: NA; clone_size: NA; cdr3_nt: TGTGCCAGCAGTGCAGGGGTAGAGGTTGAAGCTTTCTTT; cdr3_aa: CASSAGVEVEAFF
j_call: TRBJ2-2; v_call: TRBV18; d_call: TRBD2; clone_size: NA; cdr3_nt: TGTGCCAGCTCACCCCGGCGGGGGGACACCGGGGAGCTGTTTTTT; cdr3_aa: CASSPRRGDTGELFF
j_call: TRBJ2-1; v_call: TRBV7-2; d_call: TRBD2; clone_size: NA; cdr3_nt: TGTGCCAGCAGCCCCCGGGGGACTAGCGGACTTTACAATGAGCAGTTCTTC; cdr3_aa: CASSPRGTSGLYNEQFF
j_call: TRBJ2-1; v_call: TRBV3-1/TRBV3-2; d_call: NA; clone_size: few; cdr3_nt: TGTGCCAGCAGCCAAGAACGGAACAGTTTCTCCTACAATGAGCAGTTCTTC; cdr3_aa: CASSQERNSFSYNEQFF
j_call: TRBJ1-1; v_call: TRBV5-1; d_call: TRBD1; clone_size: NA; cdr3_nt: TGCGCCAGCAGCTTGGTAGGGGGCCCGAACACTGAAGCTTTCTTT; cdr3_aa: CASSLVGGPNTEAFF
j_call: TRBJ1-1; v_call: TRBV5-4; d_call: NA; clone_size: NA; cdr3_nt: TGTGCCAGCAGCTCCCCCCACAGGGTCGGTACTGAAGCTTTCTTT; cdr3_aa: CASSSPHRVGTEAFF
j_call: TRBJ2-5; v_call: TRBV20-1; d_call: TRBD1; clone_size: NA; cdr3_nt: TGCAGTGCTAGTGGCAGGGGGCGGAGGGAGACCCAGTACTTC; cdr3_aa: CSASGRGRRETQYF
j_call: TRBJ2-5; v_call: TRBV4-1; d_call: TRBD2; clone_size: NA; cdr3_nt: TGCGCCAGCAGCCAAGGGGGGGTAGCGGGGAACCAAGAGACCCAGTACTTC; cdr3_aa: CASSQGGVAGNQETQYF
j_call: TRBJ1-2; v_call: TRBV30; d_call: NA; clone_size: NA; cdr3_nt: TGTGCCTGGAGTAGAGACTTCCCGGGAGCGACATATGGCTACACCTTC; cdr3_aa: CAWSRDFPGATYGYTF
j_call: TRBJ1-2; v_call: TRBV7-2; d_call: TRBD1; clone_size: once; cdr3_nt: TGTGCCAGCAGCCCGGACAGGGGCCGGTATGGCTACACCTTC; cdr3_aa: CASSPDRGRYGYTF